This T cell receptor (beta chain) emerged from a study of CD8 T cells in ankylosing spondylitis. Study conclusions and caveats: From matched ankylosing spondylitis synovial fluid, disease-linked clones were reportedly recovered at significantly enriched levels. Earlier work had already found some motif variants in reactive arthritis synovial fluid and blood. About 8 highly homologous variants made up a TCR beta motif, and this motif appeared characteristic of ankylosing spondylitis blood.

Quantitative 5'-RACE with molecular barcodes produced the TCR beta libraries. Using its own MiXCR run on the 5' RACE reads, TCRdb lists one record per CDR3 protein. The sample lists 200,000 to 250,000 distinct CDR3 sequences; 6% to 8% were seen once. The V gene's germline CDR1 is MNHNS and CDR2 SASEGT. There are 13 residues in the CDR3. V lost 5 bases and J lost 7, with 15 bases in between. This clonotype was observed once. Its antigen is unknown. The source of this sequence is a male donor with ankylosing spondylitis. Input material: blood, either unsorted or a sorted T cell fraction (not recorded which). This chain uses TRBV6-1 with TRBJ2-7; D may be TRBD1 (6 bases). In nucleotides, the CDR3 is TGTGCCAGCAGTCTTTGGACAGTCGGGGAGCAGTACTTC. Its translation: CASSLWTVGEQYF.